These 32 T cell receptor beta chains were all obtained from the same sample, sequenced in a study of CXCR3-negative and CXCR3-positive naive CD8 T cells. Study results and limitations: In CXCR3-positive naive cells, the TRB CDR3s were more hydrophobic than in CXCR3-negative naive cells.

These receptors' targets are unknown. The libraries of TRB cDNA were prepared using 5' RACE with UMI labels. Reanalyzing the 5' RACE reads, TCRdb keeps one entry per CDR3 protein, without DNA. The repertoire shows over 50,000 distinct CDR3 sequences; the top ten hold roughly 0.8%. The source material was naive CXCR3+ CD8+ T cells from blood. Subset noted: CD45RO-CCR7+CD27+CD95- naive CD8+ T cells expressing CXCR3 (TNR3+). Every receptor here comes from a human donor in good health. Some clones in this sample may be carry-over from other donors' samples.

V usage is TRBV29-1 and J usage is TRBJ2-1; without DNA, the TCRdb call of TRBD2 cannot be checked. CDR3 length: 14 residues. Per germline, CDR1 SQVTM and CDR2 ANQGSEA. The CDR3: CSVDGSGRGNEQFF.

V gene TRBV12-3 or TRBV12-4 combines with J gene TRBJ2-7; TCRdb's D gene call, TRBD1, goes unchecked for lack of DNA. The CDR3 has 15 amino acids. This CDR3 reads CASSLGTFSSYEQYF.

CDR3 in amino acids: CASSLIASGGDSSYEQYF. The chain uses TRBV12-3 or TRBV12-4 and TRBJ2-7; as DNA is missing, the TRBD2 call by TCRdb cannot be tested. This CDR3 has 18 amino acids.

V usage is TRBV7-6 and J usage is TRBJ1-2. This CDR3 has 13 residues. The germline V gene encodes CDR1 SGHVS and CDR2 FNYEAQ. The CDR3 loop is CASSPVEDYGYTF. Full variable domain (missing parts from reference TRBV7-6 and TRBJ1-2): GAGVSQSPRYKVTKRGQDVALRCDPISGHVSLYWYRQALGQGPEFLTYFNYEAQQDKSGLPNDRFSAERPEGSISTLTIQRTEQRDSAMYRCASSPVEDYGYTFGSGTRLTVV.

The CDR3 sequence is CASSPRDSDYEQYF. This sequence joins TRBV13 and TRBJ2-7; checking the TCRdb D call of TRBD1 is not possible without DNA. This CDR3 comprises 14 residues. The germline CDR1 and CDR2 sequences are PRHDT and FYEKMQ (reference sequence).

The CDR3 protein is CSVYRRTENEKLFF. The chain uses TRBV29-1 and TRBJ1-4. This CDR3 comprises 14 residues. Germline values: CDR1 SQVTM, CDR2 ANQGSEA.

The V gene is TRBV4-3, the J gene TRBJ2-7; checking the TCRdb D call of TRBD1 is not possible without DNA. The CDR3 consists of 14 residues. Germline lookup yields CDR1 LGHNA and CDR2 YSLEER. CDR3 in amino acids: CASSQTTGYDEQYF.

The rearrangement joins TRBV7-2 to TRBJ1-5; TCRdb's D call, TRBD1, is unchecked because there is no DNA. Germline V gene data show CDR1 as SGHTA and CDR2 as FQGNSA. The CDR3 contains 16 residues. CDR3 loop: CASSSPHDRANQPQHF.

The rearrangement uses TRBV7-9 and TRBJ2-3; checking the TCRdb D call of TRBD2 is not possible without DNA. Germline loops: CDR1 SEHNR, CDR2 FQNEAQ (reference sequence). The CDR3 consists of 18 residues. The CDR3 spells CASSLLAGNATDTDTQYF.

V is TRBV7-9 and J is TRBJ2-3; TCRdb names TRBD2, which stays unverified in the absence of DNA. Per the germline V gene, CDR1 is SEHNR and CDR2 is FQNEAQ (reference sequence). CDR3 length: 17 residues. CDR3 sequence: CASSPTPGRGPADTQYF.

The chain joins TRBV6-5 to TRBJ2-6; TCRdb indicates TRBD2, and absent DNA this call remains unverified. The CDR3 is 15 residues long. Germline V gene sequence: CDR1 MNHEY, CDR2 SVGAGI. The CDR3: CASSGLFSGANVLTF.

This sequence joins TRBV19 and TRBJ2-3; TCRdb's D gene call, TRBD2, goes unchecked for lack of DNA. The germline V gene encodes CDR1 LNHDA and CDR2 SQIVND (reference sequence). The CDR3 is 13 amino acids. CDR3 protein: CASKRGTTDTQYF.

This chain links TRBV19 with TRBJ2-7; TCRdb lists TRBD1, though no DNA is available to test this call. CDR3 length: 13 amino acids. Per the germline V gene, CDR1 is LNHDA and CDR2 is SQIVND (reference sequence). The CDR3: CASPGTGTYEQYF.

This chain uses TRBV19 with TRBJ1-1. Germline CDR1 LNHDA, CDR2 SQIVND (reference sequence). CDR3 length: 13 amino acids. CDR3 sequence: CASSIGETAEAFF.

The gene calls are TRBV12-3 or TRBV12-4 and TRBJ2-7; no DNA is available, so the TRBD1 call from TCRdb remains unchecked. CDR3 size: 17 residues. The chain's CDR3 is CASSTTGTGIYDYEQYF.

The chain carries TRBV27 and TRBJ2-7; the D gene TCRdb calls, TRBD1, cannot be checked with no DNA. The germline CDR1 and CDR2 sequences are MNHEY and SMNVEV (reference sequence). This CDR3 comprises 16 residues. CDR3 loop: CASSLSPVGLSYEQYF.

The J gene is TRBJ2-5, the V gene TRBV20-1. The CDR3 loop spans 16 amino acids. From germline, CDR1 is DFQATT and CDR2 SNEGSKA (reference sequence). CDR3 residues: CSARDLTSGDQETQYF.

The V gene is TRBV7-2, the J gene TRBJ1-3; TCRdb's D call of TRBD1 is untestable without DNA. The CDR3 is 20 amino acids. Germline V gives CDR1 SGHTA, CDR2 FQGNSA. CDR3 protein: CASSHAGTGGISSSGNTIYF.

The rearrangement links TRBV4-3 to TRBJ1-2. The CDR3 is made up of 14 amino acids. CDR1 and CDR2 from the germline V gene are LGHNA and YSLEER. This CDR3 reads CASSQDLSNYGYTF.

The rearrangement joins TRBV27 to TRBJ2-3; there is no DNA to check the TCRdb D call of TRBD2. The germline CDR1 and CDR2 sequences are MNHEY and SMNVEV (reference sequence). The CDR3 length is 13 residues. CDR3 loop: CAKLAGGTDTQYF.

The rearrangement uses TRBV29-1 and TRBJ2-5; TCRdb lists TRBD1, though no DNA is available to test this call. This CDR3 region has 12 residues. The V gene's germline CDR1 is SQVTM and CDR2 ANQGSEA. The CDR3 here is CSVQGRQETQYF.

This rearrangement joins TRBV29-1 to TRBJ1-1. The CDR3 consists of 15 residues. From germline, CDR1 is SQVTM and CDR2 ANQGSEA. CDR3 loop: CSVDWGEVLNTEAFF.

CDR3 sequence: CASTAGLQLYEQYF. The rearrangement uses TRBV6-1 and TRBJ2-7; as DNA is missing, the TRBD1 call by TCRdb cannot be tested. The CDR3 has 14 amino acids. The germline V gene has CDR1 MNHNS and CDR2 SASEGT.

The rearrangement links TRBV7-2 to TRBJ1-6. The CDR3 totals 17 residues. CDR1 SGHTA and CDR2 FQGNSA come from the germline V gene. The CDR3 here is CASSLVRTDRYNSPLHF.

This rearrangement joins TRBV20-1 to TRBJ2-1; the D gene TCRdb calls, TRBD2, cannot be checked with no DNA. Germline CDR1 and CDR2: DFQATT and SNEGSKA (reference sequence). The CDR3 is 17 amino acids. The CDR3 reads CSARTIWTSGGYNEQFF.

CDR3 sequence reads: CATSDLTGPYNEQFF. The rearrangement joins TRBV24-1 to TRBJ2-1. The CDR3 consists of 15 residues. The germline gives CDR1 KGHDR, CDR2 SFDVKD.

The chain couples TRBV5-1 to TRBJ1-3. The V gene's germline CDR1 is SGHRS and CDR2 YFSETQ. The CDR3 covers 16 residues. The CDR3 loop reads CASSLGDDGLSYTIYF.

The rearrangement joins TRBV18 to TRBJ2-7. The CDR3 is made up of 14 amino acids. Germline CDR1 and CDR2: KGHSH and LQKENI. This CDR3 is CASSPPPGSYEQYF.

The rearrangement links TRBV29-1 to TRBJ1-1. There are 13 residues in the CDR3. Germline loops: CDR1 SQVTM, CDR2 ANQGSEA. The CDR3 loop is CSVGGGVGTEAFF.

The V call is TRBV29-1, the J call TRBJ2-3. Looked up from germline, CDR1 is SQVTM and CDR2 is ANQGSEA. The CDR3 consists of 12 residues. The CDR3 is CSVLGLTDTQYF.

The chain uses TRBV29-1 and TRBJ2-1; absent DNA, TCRdb's TRBD2 call cannot be checked. The CDR3 extends over 15 amino acids. CDR1 SQVTM and CDR2 ANQGSEA come from the germline V gene. The CDR3: CSVAGAGSSYNEQFF.

The rearrangement joins TRBV6-5 to TRBJ2-3; the D call of TRBD2 rests on TCRdb alone, since no DNA is present to check it. Germline V gene lookup returns CDR1 MNHEY and CDR2 SVGAGI. The CDR3 is 14 residues long. The CDR3 region is CASSLGPSWDTQYF.